A single sample is the source of the 6 T cell receptor beta chains below, sequenced in a study of shared clonotypes between healthy human individuals. Data came from immunoSEQ multiplex PCR; TCRdb stores just in-frame clones and leaves some out. Here the sample spans approximately 2.4 million clones, about 94% being singletons. The source material was naive CD4+ T cells sorted from blood. Documented subset: CD45RA+ positively selected. The receptors were gathered from a man between 18 and 29 years old in good health.

This clone was recorded only once. The V gene is TRBV9, the J gene TRBJ2-3; tentative D call: TRBD1 (5 bases). The CDR3 spans 15 residues. Trimming cost V 3 bases and J 3 bases, with 14 bases left between them. Per germline, CDR1 SGDLS and CDR2 YYNGEE. The CDR3 is CASSARRQPTDTQYF. DNA of the CDR3: TGTGCCAGCAGCGCGCGGCGACAGCCTACAGATACGCAGTATTTT.

The chain recombines TRBV7-2 with TRBJ1-6; unclear D gene. Germline CDR1 reads SGHTA; CDR2 reads FQGNSA. Trimming removed 1 base at V and 13 bases at J, with 11 bases between. The CDR3 has 13 amino acids. This chain's CDR3 is CASSLESGRPLHF. Here the CDR3 DNA reads TGTGCCAGCAGCTTAGAGTCCGGGCGGCCCCTCCACTTT.

The DNA for the CDR3 is TGCGCCAGCAGGGAATCAAGCACAGATACGCAGTATTTT. Protein product: CASRESSTDTQYF. The chain links TRBV10-1 to TRBJ2-3; D is unresolved. Germline values: CDR1 WNHNN, CDR2 SYGVQD (reference sequence). Trimming stripped 6 bases from V and 0 bases from J, with 7 bases between. The CDR3 extends over 13 amino acids.

V and J are TRBV4-1 and TRBJ2-7, with 7 bases matching TRBD1. With 0 bases clipped from V and 2 bases from J, the junction kept 4 bases outside the gene matches. The CDR3 is 15 amino acids. Germline V CDR1 and CDR2: MGHRA, YSYEKL. The CDR3 bases are TGCGCCAGCAGCCAAGATAGCCAGGGGGCCTACGAGCAGTACTTC. Translation gives CASSQDSQGAYEQYF.

As concerns this clone: Within the sample, other DNA sequences also encode this same CDR3. The rearrangement uses TRBV6-5 and TRBJ1-5, with D uncertain. The CDR3 spans 13 residues. In germline, CDR1 is MNHEY, CDR2 SVGAGI. With 6 bases removed from V and 1 base from J, the gap between germline ends came to 7 bases. CDR3 loop: CASSRDSNQPQHF. In DNA form, the CDR3 reads TGTGCCAGCAGCCGTGACAGCAATCAGCCCCAGCATTTT.

The chain recombines TRBV11-2 with TRBJ1-5; D not resolved. Germline loops: CDR1 SGHAT, CDR2 FQNNGV. This CDR3 region has 13 residues. V lost 0 bases, J lost 6 bases, and 6 bases lay in between. The CDR3 spells CASSLDPSQPQHF. For the CDR3, the DNA is TGTGCCAGCAGCTTAGATCCAAGTCAGCCCCAGCATTTT.